This T cell receptor (beta chain) was recorded in a study of shared clonotypes between healthy human individuals (TCRdb year 2020). General notes on the study: A few men and a couple of women, aged 18 to 49 years, made up the cohort. For each donor, CD4 naive and CD4 memory were each given three plates, CD8 naive was given two plates, and CD8 memory was given one plate. Blood TCR repertoires of about 5 healthy adults were deeply sequenced to estimate repertoire size and the extent of clonotype sharing between individuals. Different laboratories and diverse techniques were used to prepare libraries and sequence TCR repertoires, to increase sequencing depth and limit assay-specific biases. Per donor, leukapheresis produced somewhere between about 0.94 and 9.5 billion PBMCs.

Using the deep immunoSEQ assay, TCR CDR3 regions were amplified from genomic DNA by multiplex PCR. Genomic DNA extracted from each cell subset was distributed evenly over all wells of several immunoSEQ 96-well plates, and each plate served as one replicate. For sorted subsets, approximately 190 ng of genomic DNA, equivalent to roughly 33,000 T cell genomes, went into each replicate PCR. Purified libraries were quantified with a Qubit 3.0 fluorometer, sized on a Bioanalyzer 2100, and re-quantified with the KAPA Library Quantification kit. Every immunoSEQ 96-well plate was sequenced on a dedicated single-read 150-cycle Illumina NextSeq 550 flow cell. The authors' pipeline ran thus. The immunoSEQ output contained only junctional sequences without quality scores, so filtering could not match that applied to full-length reads. Sequences were annotated with PyIR, a Python wrapper for IgBLAST v1.9, using IMGT germline references to assign V/J genes and CDR3. Reads were filtered out if the reads had weak V/J assignments (E-value above 1e-6), no CDR3, stop codons, out-of-frame junctions, or ambiguous translated residues. V3J clonotypes were defined as sequences sharing the same inferred V gene, J gene, and CDR3 amino acid sequence. To compute the percentage overlap between repertoires, the number of shared unique clonotypes was divided by the size of the smaller repertoire. RTK rarefaction, the Chao1 estimator, and Recon v2.1 estimates of unobserved clonotypes were used to assess repertoire richness. Generation probabilities for all TCRbeta clonotypes obtained by the gDNA method from a handful of donors were computed using OLGA. TCRdb obtained this table from immuneACCESS and retained in-frame rearrangements with V and J assigned. These tables miss some clones; where compared with another copy, unresolved V genes account for less than half of the shortfall, and the remainder is unexplained. V and J calls and clone size are copied from that table; D and trimming were computed from the DNA. The sample table holds around 1.9 million clones, of which 85% to 95% were seen once. The top ten clones comprise about 1.7% of the sample.

V and J are trimmed by 4 bases and 5 bases, and the gene matches miss 9 bases of the junction. The CDR3 runs 15 amino acids, cysteine and phenylalanine included. Solely the CDR3 DNA is kept, with 45 bases framed from the first base. From the germline V gene, CDR1 is SGHTS and CDR2 is YDEGEE. CD8 naive samples were CD45RO-negative cells positively selected for CCR7, giving a CD45RA+CCR7+ population that excluded TemRA cells. Donors were healthy HIV-negative adults with no recently reported acute infections or vaccinations. Only Caucasian adults living in Nashville, Tennessee, USA were represented among the donors. Blood was obtained by leukapheresis, after which PBMCs were separated by Ficoll-Histopaque density gradient centrifugation and cryopreserved in liquid nitrogen vapor phase. Analytical flow cytometry was used to check the purity and quantity of each magnetically sorted T cell population. Each sorted fraction had its genomic DNA isolated and then quantified by UV absorbance on a Nanodrop 2000c.

Study-wide conclusions, independent of this receptor: The small number of donors limited the genetic and exposure-history diversity represented. Only blood was sampled, and tissue TCR repertoires likely differ from those in blood. Clonotypes shared by all four sorted-subset donors showed higher generation probabilities than non-shared clonotypes. Larger estimated clonotype richness was generally found for naive subsets than for memory subsets. Based on pairwise subsampling, the degree of clonotype sharing among donors was expected to be affected by sequencing depth. Incomplete sequencing was indicated by rarefaction of sorted-subset datasets, despite the large sequencing depth. When a handful of donors were compared, the shared fraction of clonotypes was about 5% for naive CD4, around 4% for naive CD8, 2% to 2.5% for memory CD4, and roughly 0.4% for memory CD8.

Of note for this clone: The antigen it binds to is not known. No base-level quality is on record; no much larger clone is a single base apart.

The rearranged segments are TRBV5-8 and TRBJ1-1; the central 9 bases match TRBD1. The sequence derives from a man aged 18 to 29 in good health. Some clones in this sample may be carry-over from other donors' samples. Input material: naive CD8+ T cells from PBMCs. This sample's cell subset or site label indicates: CD45RA+CCR7+. The nucleotide sequence reads as follows: TGTGCCAGCAGCCTGGTGACAGGGGGTAAAACTGAAGCTTTCTTT. This yields the protein CASSLVTGGKTEAFF.